This T cell receptor (beta chain) was retrieved from a study of CD4 T cells in relation to SARS-CoV-2 and coronaviruses. Study overall: TCR beta CDR3s were sequenced after approximately ten-day antigen culture of PBMCs. General study findings and limits: Roughly three fifths of donors had memory CD4+ clonotypes crossrecognizing SARS-CoV-2 and common cold coronavirus spike.

Data came from immunoSEQ multiplex PCR; TCRdb stores just in-frame clones and leaves some out. The table includes 15,000 to 19,000 clones, approximately 73% detected once. The V gene's germline CDR1 is ENHRY and CDR2 SYGVKD. The ends lost 7 bases at V and 4 bases at J; junction bases unmatched: 8. The CDR3 contains 14 residues. On this clone itself: Its antigen is currently unknown.

The unexposed donors gave CD4+ T cells in 2011-2018, prior to COVID-19. Isolation of CD4+ T cells took place after roughly nine days in culture. Unexposed-donor CD4+ T cells were probed with SARS-CoV-2 S/N and four cold-coronavirus spikes, cells permitting. The V gene is TRBV10-3, the J gene TRBJ1-2; 8 bases are shared with TRBD1. The receptor's source is a human donor in good health. Sequencing was carried out using CD4+ T cells from PBMCs, cultured in vitro. The CDR3: CAINGQGLLYGYTF. In DNA form, the CDR3 reads TGTGCCATCAATGGACAGGGCCTTCTCTATGGCTACACCTTC.